The rows below give T cell receptor beta chains drawn from one sample of a study of early T cells in non-severe SARS-CoV-2 infection. TCRdb itself ran the 5' RACE reads through MiXCR, one entry per CDR3 protein. The repertoire includes about 23,000 distinct CDR3 sequences, 5.3% of them detected once, and about 10% sits in the top ten. Source material: whole blood. These receptors came from an adult who was a healthcare worker with PCR-confirmed SARS-CoV-2 infection or an uninfected control (not recorded which). Both conserved end residues are part of each CDR3. Each record gives: D gene, V gene, clone size, J gene, CDR3 DNA, CDR3 protein. D genes are given only for firm matches. Clone size, where shown, is once, few, many, or a class for clones that have expanded.

NA,TRBV20-1,many,TRBJ1-1,TGCAGTGCCCAAGGGACCGACACTGAAGCTTTCTTT,CSAQGTDTEAFF
NA,TRBV6-6,NA,TRBJ1-1,TGTGCCAGCAGTCCGGGACCTCAAATGAGCACTGAAGCTTTCTTT,CASSPGPQMSTEAFF
TRBD1,TRBV6-2/TRBV6-3,many,TRBJ2-1,TGTGCCAGCAGTTTCACCGGGACAGGTCGGCCGTTCTTC,CASSFTGTGRPFF
NA,TRBV9,many,TRBJ1-6,TGTGCCAGCAGCGCTGGGGGGGCGCTCTCCTATAATTCACCCCTCCACTTT,CASSAGGALSYNSPLHF
NA,TRBV4-2,few,TRBJ2-2,TGTGCCAGCAGCCAAGAAGGTTTAACAGCAACGAACACCGGGGAGCTGTTTTTT,CASSQEGLTATNTGELFF
NA,TRBV24-1,few,TRBJ2-3,TGTGCCACCAGTGATTTACCAGCTACCTCTAGCACAGATACGCAGTATTTT,CATSDLPATSSTDTQYF
TRBD2,TRBV20-1,few,TRBJ2-1,TGCAGTGCTAGCCCGAGACTAGCGGGAGTTGAGCAGTTCTTC,CSASPRLAGVEQFF
NA,TRBV7-8,many,TRBJ2-1,TGTGCCAGCAGCTTAAGAGTTGTCTACAATGAGCAGTTCTTC,CASSLRVVYNEQFF
TRBD2,TRBV6-2/TRBV6-3,many,TRBJ2-1,TGTGCCAGCAGCTACAAAAGACTAGCGGCATCCTACAATGAGCAGTTCTTC,CASSYKRLAASYNEQFF
TRBD1,TRBV20-1,many,TRBJ1-6,TGCAGTGCCTCACCGGGACAGGGAAACTCACCCCTCCACTTT,CSASPGQGNSPLHF
TRBD1,TRBV3-1,many,TRBJ2-7,TGTGCCAGCAGCCGGACAGCAGGGGGCCCCTCTAAGGTCGATGAGCAGTACTTC,CASSRTAGGPSKVDEQYF
NA,TRBV7-8,few,TRBJ1-1,TGTGCCAGCAGCTCACCCGCCGGCCAGAACACTGAAGCTTTCTTT,CASSSPAGQNTEAFF
NA,TRBV28,many,TRBJ1-2,TGTGCCAGCAGTGATTACAGGGAAGGCTACACCTTC,CASSDYREGYTF
NA,TRBV7-7,many,TRBJ2-1,TGTGCTAGCAGCTTAGCGACAGGAGGAAACTACAATGAGCAGTTCTTC,CASSLATGGNYNEQFF
TRBD2,TRBV20-1,many,TRBJ2-1,TGCAGTAACAAGCGGGGGTACTACAATGAGCAGTTCTTC,CSNKRGYYNEQFF
NA,TRBV29-1,few,TRBJ2-3,TGCAGCTCACGACAGGGGAGGGGAACAGATACGCAGTATTTT,CSSRQGRGTDTQYF
NA,TRBV4-1,few,TRBJ1-4,TGCGCCAGCAGCCTTTCTCGGACAGCAACTAATGAAAAACTGTTTTTT,CASSLSRTATNEKLFF
NA,TRBV7-2,few,TRBJ2-2,TGTGCCAGCAGCTTAAGAGCGGGCCACACCGGGGAGCTGTTTTTT,CASSLRAGHTGELFF
TRBD2,TRBV7-2,medium-sized,TRBJ2-7,TGTGCCAGCAGCCAATCAGCGGGAGGGCTCTACGAGCAGTACTTC,CASSQSAGGLYEQYF
NA,TRBV5-5,many,TRBJ1-6,TGTGCCAGCAGCCAGATTTGGGAGTCACCCCTCCACTTT,CASSQIWESPLHF
TRBD2,TRBV20-1,medium-sized,TRBJ2-7,TGCAGTGCTAGCCGGCGACTAGCGGGAGGGTCCTACGAGCAGTACTTC,CSASRRLAGGSYEQYF
TRBD1,TRBV7-8,many,TRBJ2-1,TGTGCCAGCAGCTTAGTATCGGACAGGGGGCGCAACAATGAGCAGTTCTTC,CASSLVSDRGRNNEQFF
NA,TRBV19,few,TRBJ2-2,TGTGCCAGTAGTGCCGAGGGGAGGACCGGGGAGCTGTTTTTT,CASSAEGRTGELFF
TRBD2,TRBV6-6,NA,TRBJ2-6,TGTGCCAGCAGCCTCGGACTAGCGGGAGCGTCCCGGAGCTCTGGGGCCAACGTCCTGACTTTC,CASSLGLAGASRSSGANVLTF
NA,TRBV29-1,many,TRBJ1-1,TGCAGCGCAACAGATTTAGGGACTGAAGCTTTCTTT,CSATDLGTEAFF
NA,TRBV20-1,few,TRBJ2-6,TGCAGTGCTAGAGGTCAGTCTGGGGCCAACGTCCTGACTTTC,CSARGQSGANVLTF
NA,TRBV10-3,few,TRBJ2-1,TGTGCCATCAGTGAGTCCCGGGACCTGCGTATAGGGTTCTTC,CAISESRDLRIGFF
NA,TRBV7-9,NA,TRBJ1-4,TGTGCCAGCAGCTCGAACAGCCGGGCCTCAAATGAAAAACTGTTTTTT,CASSSNSRASNEKLFF
NA,TRBV20-1,many,TRBJ2-4,TGCAGTGCTAGAGATCCAGTGACGGCCAAAAACATTCAGTACTTC,CSARDPVTAKNIQYF
NA,TRBV11-3,many,TRBJ2-6,TGTGCCAGCAGTACCGACTGGGGGTCTGGGGCCAACGTCCTGACTTTC,CASSTDWGSGANVLTF
TRBD1,TRBV5-1,NA,TRBJ2-7,TGCGCCAGCAGCATAACAGGGGCGAGCTCCTACGAGCAGTACTTC,CASSITGASSYEQYF
NA,TRBV2,many,TRBJ1-1,TGTGCCAGCAGTGGATCAGGCAACACTGAAGCTTTCTTT,CASSGSGNTEAFF
TRBD2,TRBV20-1,many,TRBJ2-7,TGCGGGCTCAAACACCCGGCGGGAGGGCTATACGAGCAGTACTTC,CGLKHPAGGLYEQYF
NA,TRBV15,NA,TRBJ2-1,TGTGCCACCAGCAGGGACTTCCACTCCTACAATGAGCAGTTCTTC,CATSRDFHSYNEQFF
NA,TRBV7-3,NA,TRBJ2-2,TGTGCCAGCAGCTCCGAGACAGGGAACACCGGGGAGCTGTTTTTT,CASSSETGNTGELFF
NA,TRBV7-3,NA,TRBJ2-2,TGTGCCAGCAGCCCAACGCGGGGAAACACCGGGGAGCTGTTTTTT,CASSPTRGNTGELFF
TRBD2,TRBV9,many,TRBJ2-5,TGTGCCAGCAGCGCGGGACTAGCGGACCAAGAGACCCAGTACTTC,CASSAGLADQETQYF
NA,TRBV19,few,TRBJ1-6,TGTGCCAGTAGTACGCTTTCAGGGGATTCACCCCTCCACTTT,CASSTLSGDSPLHF
NA,TRBV7-8,NA,TRBJ2-2,TGTGCCAGCAGCTCCCGACAGACGGACATCGGGGAGCTGTTTTTT,CASSSRQTDIGELFF
NA,TRBV7-9,NA,TRBJ1-2,TGTGCCAGCAGCTTAGACAGCGCTAACTATGGCTACACCTTC,CASSLDSANYGYTF
TRBD2,TRBV28,many,TRBJ2-1,TGTGCCAGCAGTTTACCGGGACTAGTTTCTGAGCAGTTCTTC,CASSLPGLVSEQFF
NA,TRBV28,many,TRBJ1-5,TGTGCCAGCAGTATTATGCGACAGACTAATCAGCCCCAGCATTTT,CASSIMRQTNQPQHF
TRBD2,TRBV20-1,many,TRBJ2-7,TGCAGTGCTAGGCGGACTAGCATCGAGCAGTACTTC,CSARRTSIEQYF